Below, one T cell receptor (beta chain) is given with its context. The data stem from a study of blood T cell repertoires in COVID-19. Study at large: Samples representing acute and convalescent COVID-19 were sourced from the United States, Italy and Spain.

Original methodology: Reference gene primer amplification yielded estimated nucleated cell counts. Generated by immunoSEQ multiplex PCR, the TCRdb table keeps only in-frame clones and is missing some. That table furnishes V, J and clone size, whereas the DNA furnished D and trimming. The repertoire includes about 140,000 clones, roughly three quarters of them detected once, and approximately 8.6% sits in the top ten. V was trimmed by 5 bases and J by 0 bases, leaving 17 bases between them. The germline V gene has CDR1 SGDLS and CDR2 YYNGEE. The CDR3 covers 16 residues. Sequencing used peripheral blood. V is TRBV9 and J is TRBJ1-1; D possibly corresponds to TRBD1 (6 bases). The source is a man aged 45-65 years with active or convalescent COVID-19. The CDR3 protein is CASRILGEGVNTEAFF. In DNA form, the CDR3 reads TGTGCCAGCAGAATACTCGGGGAGGGGGTGAACACTGAAGCTTTCTTT. The variable domain in full, completed from reference TRBV9 and TRBJ1-1, reads DSGVTQTPKHLITATGQRVTLRCSPRSGDLSVYWYQQSLDQGLQFLIQYYNGEERAKGNILERFSAQQFPDLHSELNLSSLELGDSALYFCASRILGEGVNTEAFFGQGTRLTVV.